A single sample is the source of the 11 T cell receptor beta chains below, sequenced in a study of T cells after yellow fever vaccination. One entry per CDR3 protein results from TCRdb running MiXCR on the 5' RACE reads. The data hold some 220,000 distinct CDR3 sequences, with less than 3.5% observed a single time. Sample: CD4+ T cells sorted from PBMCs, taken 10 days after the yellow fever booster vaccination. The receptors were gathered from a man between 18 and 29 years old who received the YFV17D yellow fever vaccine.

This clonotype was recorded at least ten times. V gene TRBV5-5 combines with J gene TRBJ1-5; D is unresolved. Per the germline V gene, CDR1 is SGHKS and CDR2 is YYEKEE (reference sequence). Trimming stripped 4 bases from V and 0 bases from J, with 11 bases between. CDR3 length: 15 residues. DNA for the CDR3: TGTGCCAGCAGCCCGGTCCCAGATAGCAATCAGCCCCAGCATTTT. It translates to CASSPVPDSNQPQHF. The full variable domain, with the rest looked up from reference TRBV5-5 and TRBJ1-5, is DAGVTQSPTHLIKTRGQQVTLRCSPISGHKSVSWYQQVLGQGPQFIFQYYEKEERGRGNFPDRFSARQFPNYSSELNVNALLLGDSALYLCASSPVPDSNQPQHFGDGTRLSIL.

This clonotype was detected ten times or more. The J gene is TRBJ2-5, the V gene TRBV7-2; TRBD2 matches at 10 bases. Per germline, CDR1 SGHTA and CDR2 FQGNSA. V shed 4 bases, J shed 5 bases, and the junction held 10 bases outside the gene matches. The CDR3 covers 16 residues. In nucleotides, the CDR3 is TGTGCCAGCAGCTCCCGGCTAGCGGGGGTCCGGGAGACCCAGTACTTC. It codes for CASSSRLAGVRETQYF.

CDR3 protein: CASAGGALREQYF. The CDR3 DNA reads as TGTGCCAGCGCGGGCGGGGCGCTTAGGGAGCAGTACTTC. The rearrangement uses TRBV7-2 and TRBJ2-7, with a tentative D call TRBD2 (6 bases). CDR3 length: 13 amino acids. V shed 8 bases and J shed 7 bases, with 18 bases lying between them. The germline gives CDR1 SGHTA, CDR2 FQGNSA.

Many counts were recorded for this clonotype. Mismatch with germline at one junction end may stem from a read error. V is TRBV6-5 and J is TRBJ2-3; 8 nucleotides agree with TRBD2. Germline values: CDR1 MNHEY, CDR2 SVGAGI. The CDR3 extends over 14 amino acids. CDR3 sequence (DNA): TGTGCCAGCAGTCGACGGACTAGCAGAGATACGCAGTATTTT. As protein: CASSRRTSRDTQYF.

This chain's CDR3 is CASSQDPDSYNEQFF. The CDR3 DNA is TGCGCCAGCAGCCAAGACCCGGATTCCTACAATGAGCAGTTCTTC. The chain employs TRBV4-3 and TRBJ2-1; D unresolved. Germline CDR1 and CDR2: LGHNA and YSLEER. Trimming removed 0 bases from V and 1 base from J, with 7 bases in between. The CDR3 extends over 15 amino acids.

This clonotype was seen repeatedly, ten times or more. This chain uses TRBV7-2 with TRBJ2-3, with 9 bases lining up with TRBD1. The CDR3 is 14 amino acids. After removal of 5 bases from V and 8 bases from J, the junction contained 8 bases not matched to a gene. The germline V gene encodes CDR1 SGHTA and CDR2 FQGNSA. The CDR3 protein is CASSPQTGQGTQYF. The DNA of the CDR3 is TGTGCCAGCAGCCCTCAAACGGGACAGGGTACGCAGTATTTT.

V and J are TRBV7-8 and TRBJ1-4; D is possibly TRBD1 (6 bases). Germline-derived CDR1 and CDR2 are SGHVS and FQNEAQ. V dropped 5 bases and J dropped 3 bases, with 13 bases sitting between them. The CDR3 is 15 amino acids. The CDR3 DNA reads TGTGCCAGCAGCCTTCCTGGGGGCTCTAATGAAAAACTGTTTTTT. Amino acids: CASSLPGGSNEKLFF.

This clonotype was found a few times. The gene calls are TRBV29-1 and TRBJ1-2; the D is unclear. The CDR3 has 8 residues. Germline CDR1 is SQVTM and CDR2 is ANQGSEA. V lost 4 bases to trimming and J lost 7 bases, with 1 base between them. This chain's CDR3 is CSVGGYTF. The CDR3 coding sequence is TGCAGCGTTGGTGGCTACACCTTC.

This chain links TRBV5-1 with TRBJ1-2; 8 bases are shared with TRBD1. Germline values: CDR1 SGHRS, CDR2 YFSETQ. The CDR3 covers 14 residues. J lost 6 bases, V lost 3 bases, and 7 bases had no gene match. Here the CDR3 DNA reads TGCGCCAGCAGCTACGCAGGGGGCGCAGATGGCTACACCTTC. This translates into CASSYAGGADGYTF.

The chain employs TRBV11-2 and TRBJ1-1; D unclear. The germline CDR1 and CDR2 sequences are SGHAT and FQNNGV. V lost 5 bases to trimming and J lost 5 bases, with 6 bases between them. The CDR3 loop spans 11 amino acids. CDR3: CASSPLTEAFF. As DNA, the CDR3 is TGTGCCAGCAGCCCGTTGACTGAAGCTTTCTTT.

CDR3 coding DNA: TGTGCCAGCAGAGAATATCGTTCGCCCCAGCATTTT. It encodes CASREYRSPQHF. This chain links TRBV28 with TRBJ1-5; D uncertain. The CDR3 has 12 amino acids. The germline CDR1 and CDR2 sequences are MDHEN and SYDVKM. Between the trimmed V and J ends, which lost 6 bases and 9 bases, there was a span of 12 bases.